This T cell receptor beta chain was captured by sequencing in a study of control samples from healthy donors and cancer patients. Clones were sequenced by immunoSEQ multiplex PCR, and TCRdb holds only the in-frame ones, with some missing. The sample has approximately 92,000 clones, 85% to 95% seen once. The sequence derives from a woman under 40 in good health. The sequenced sample consisted of blood.

The CDR3 nucleotides are TGTGCCAGCACCAACAGGGAAACGGGCACTGAAGCTTTCTTT. Residues: CASTNRETGTEAFF. The gene calls are TRBV2 and TRBJ1-1; D is perhaps TRBD1 (6 bases). CDR1 is SNHLY and CDR2 is FYNNEI in the germline V gene. This CDR3 has 14 residues. V lost 7 bases and J 4 bases, leaving 16 bases between the germline ends.